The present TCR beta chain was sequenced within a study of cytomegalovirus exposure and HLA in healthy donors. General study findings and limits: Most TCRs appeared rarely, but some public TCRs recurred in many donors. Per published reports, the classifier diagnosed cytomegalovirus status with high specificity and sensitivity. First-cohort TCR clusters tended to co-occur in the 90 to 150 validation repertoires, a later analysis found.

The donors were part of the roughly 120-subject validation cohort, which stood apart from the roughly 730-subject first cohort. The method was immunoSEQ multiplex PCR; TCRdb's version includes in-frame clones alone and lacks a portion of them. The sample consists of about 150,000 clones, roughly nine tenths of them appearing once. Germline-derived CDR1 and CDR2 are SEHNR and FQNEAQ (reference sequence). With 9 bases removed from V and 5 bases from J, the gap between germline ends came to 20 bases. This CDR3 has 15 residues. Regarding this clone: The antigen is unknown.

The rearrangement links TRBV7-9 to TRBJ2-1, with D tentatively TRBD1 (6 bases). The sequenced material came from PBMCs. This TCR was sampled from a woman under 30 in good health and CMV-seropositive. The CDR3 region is CASRGGPAVDNEQFF. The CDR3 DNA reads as TGTGCCAGTAGAGGGGGTCCCGCTGTCGACAATGAGCAGTTCTTC.